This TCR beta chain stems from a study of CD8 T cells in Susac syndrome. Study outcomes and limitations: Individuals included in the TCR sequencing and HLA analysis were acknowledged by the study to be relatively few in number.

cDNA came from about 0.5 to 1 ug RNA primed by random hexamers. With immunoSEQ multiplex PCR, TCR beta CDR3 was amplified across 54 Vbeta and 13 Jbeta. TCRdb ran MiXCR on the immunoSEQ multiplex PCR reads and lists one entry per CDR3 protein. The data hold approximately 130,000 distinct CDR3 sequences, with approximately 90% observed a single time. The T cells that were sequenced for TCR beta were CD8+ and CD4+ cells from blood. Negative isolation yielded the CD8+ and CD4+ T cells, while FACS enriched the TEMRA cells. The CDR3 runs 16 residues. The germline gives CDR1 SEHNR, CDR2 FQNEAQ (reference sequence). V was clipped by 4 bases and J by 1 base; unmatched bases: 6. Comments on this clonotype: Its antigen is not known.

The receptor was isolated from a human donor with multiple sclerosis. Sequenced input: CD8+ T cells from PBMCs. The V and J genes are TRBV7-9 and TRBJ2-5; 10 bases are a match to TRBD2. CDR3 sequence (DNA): TGTGCCAGCAGCTGGGAAGCGGGAGGGCTCCAAGAGACCCAGTACTTC. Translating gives CASSWEAGGLQETQYF.